These T cell receptor beta chains were read from a single sample in a study of T-cell reconstitution after alpha-beta-depleted transplantation in children. TCRdb re-derived calls from the PCR reads in MiXCR, one entry per CDR3 protein. Of about 300,000 distinct CDR3 sequences listed, nearly 8% are singletons. The material sequenced was peripheral blood, taken 360 days after TCRalphabeta/CD19-depleted stem cell transplant. All receptors derive from a female patient aged 2 to 10 who had a stem cell transplant for Fanconi anemia, so the T cells may come from the graft donor. The conserved cysteine and the conserved F or W are not part of the CDR3 here. Fields, in order: V gene, CDR3 protein.

v_gene: TRBV4-3
CDR3aa: ASSQAGLGTGELF

v_gene: TRBV15
CDR3aa: ATSRDRLGAQETQY

v_gene: TRBV28
CDR3aa: ASSTGQASVT

v_gene: TRBV5-1
CDR3aa: ASSSGTADPEKLF

v_gene: TRBV7-3
CDR3aa: ASSSPGQVLGYT

v_gene: TRBV5-1
CDR3aa: ASSSRVATEAF

v_gene: TRBV20-1
CDR3aa: SATGLAGRGTQY

v_gene: TRBV10-1
CDR3aa: ASRKCRTANTEAF

v_gene: TRBV7-6
CDR3aa: ASSKYGATNEKLF

v_gene: TRBV28
CDR3aa: ASSLYLTGHSNQPQH

v_gene: TRBV5-1
CDR3aa: ASSSGHSGNTIY

v_gene: TRBV9
CDR3aa: ASSVASGNTIY

v_gene: TRBV16
CDR3aa: ASSRASLSPLH

v_gene: TRBV9
CDR3aa: ASSAGNRGLYQETQY

v_gene: TRBV18
CDR3aa: ASSARQGETQY

v_gene: TRBV5-1
CDR3aa: ASSGGLAIGNEQF

v_gene: TRBV5-6
CDR3aa: ASSSTNYGYT

v_gene: TRBV9
CDR3aa: ASSVAGSQETQY

v_gene: TRBV11-1
CDR3aa: ASSSTPLGDRVSSGANVLT

v_gene: TRBV5-1
CDR3aa: ASSLQGTREVNEKLF

v_gene: TRBV14
CDR3aa: ASSQGTGELF

v_gene: TRBV6-5
CDR3aa: ASSYAGKGEQF

v_gene: TRBV28
CDR3aa: ASSSPGVYNEQF

v_gene: TRBV5-1
CDR3aa: ASSLPRTSGHQETQY

v_gene: TRBV20-1
CDR3aa: SARPPKHDIQY

v_gene: TRBV20-1
CDR3aa: SARDSAYEQY

v_gene: TRBV7-9
CDR3aa: ASSFPSRSNEQF

v_gene: TRBV12-3/TRBV12-4
CDR3aa: ASSLADEQY

v_gene: TRBV4-2
CDR3aa: ASSHPMTSGSNPYYEQY

v_gene: TRBV18
CDR3aa: ASSPTTLHNEQF

v_gene: TRBV20-1
CDR3aa: SAKGRLYTEAF

v_gene: TRBV29-1
CDR3aa: SVELGAGWTQY

v_gene: TRBV5-1
CDR3aa: ASSLGAAQETQY

v_gene: TRBV11-2
CDR3aa: ASSPVGKEETQY

v_gene: TRBV10-1
CDR3aa: APLGDSYNEQF

v_gene: TRBV27
CDR3aa: ASRDRQGHASSGANVLT

v_gene: TRBV12-3/TRBV12-4
CDR3aa: ASSLGGAAEAF

v_gene: TRBV6-1
CDR3aa: ASFRQGSNQPQH

v_gene: TRBV6-1
CDR3aa: ASISDQGAPAQETQY

v_gene: TRBV12-3/TRBV12-4
CDR3aa: ASSLGGNSNQPQH

v_gene: TRBV25-1
CDR3aa: ASSLTGGVNTGELF